This T cell receptor beta chain was documented in a study of human T cells and chemical hapten exposure. Background on the study: Minor pooled library volume differences mainly drove per-sample TCR yield variation.

This clonotype was observed a few times. No antigen is known for it. The study extracted total RNA from unfractionated whole blood. Single cDNA molecules in the library carried unique molecular identifiers attached during preparation. TCRdb analysed the 5' RACE reads with MiXCR anew, one entry per CDR3 protein. The sample lists about 81,000 distinct CDR3 sequences; 7% to 8% were seen once. Study-level results: TCRs exceeding 1 in 1000 frequency stayed unchanged with DPC sensitization.

V was shortened by 1 base and J by 4 bases, with 7 bases between the two germline ends. This CDR3 contains 12 residues. The germline gives CDR1 GTSNPN, CDR2 SVGIG (reference sequence). This chain links TRBV30 with TRBJ2-5; D uncertain. The sequence derives from a male donor in good health. The CDR3 DNA reads as TGTGCCTGGAGTGAACGAGGAGAGACCCAGTACTTC. Protein product: CAWSERGETQYF.